The TCR beta chain under discussion was sequenced for a study of shared clonotypes between healthy human individuals. TCRdb's copy holds only in-frame clones and misses some; the assay was immunoSEQ multiplex PCR. The sample carries approximately 100,000 clones, 55% to 70% recorded once. This CDR3 is built from 13 residues. Per the germline V gene, CDR1 is MDHEN and CDR2 is SYDVKM. Trimming left V 4 bases short and J 0 bases short, with 4 bases between. A note on this clone: Its antigen is unidentified.

Every donor, a Caucasian adult, lived in Nashville, Tennessee. Overall study findings and caveats: Generation of non-shared clonotypes was less probable than generation of clonotypes shared by all four donors. What naive subsets generally showed was a larger estimated richness than memory subsets showed.

The J gene is TRBJ1-5, the V gene TRBV28; D gene uncertain. The sample comprised memory CD8+ T cells sorted from blood. The sample's subset: CD45RO+ cells pooled with CCR7-negative TemRA cells. The source is a woman aged 30 to 39 in good health. CDR3 nucleotide sequence: TGTGCCAGCAGTTACTCTAGCAATCAGCCCCAGCATTTT. As protein: CASSYSSNQPQHF.